This T cell receptor beta chain was recorded in a study of T cells in Graves' hyperthyroidism and ophthalmopathy. General study results and limits: Before onset, ophthalmopathy was predicted by the model a median roughly 6.4 months earlier.

Regarding this clonotype: Its antigen is not known.

The blood sample was taken at first hyperthyroidism diagnosis, before any ophthalmopathy symptoms. Germline trimming cut 3 bases from V and 6 bases from J; bases unmatched to any gene: 5. The CDR3 length is 15 residues. Germline V gene data show CDR1 as SGHDN and CDR2 as FVKESK. Amplification targeted TCR beta CDR3 regions from RNA transcripts. HTBI primers were the set used in a first-round RT-PCR of the TCR CDR3. TCRdb re-called the multiplex PCR reads with MiXCR, one entry per CDR3 protein. The repertoire includes approximately 400,000 distinct CDR3 sequences, about a sixth of them detected once, and about 30% sits in the top ten.

Sequencing input: blood. This TCR came from a woman between 18 and 30 years old with Graves' hyperthyroidism that later progressed to Graves' ophthalmopathy. The genes are TRBV14 and TRBJ2-2; 9 bases fit TRBD1. The CDR3 here is CASSQLQGAAGELFF. Written as DNA, the CDR3 is TGTGCCAGCAGCCAGCTACAGGGGGCCGCCGGGGAGCTGTTTTTT.